One and the same sample provided the 21 T cell receptor beta chains below, sequenced in a study of blood T cells in healthy people across ages. The second PCR ran roughly 6 to 11 cycles with a sample-barcoded 5' primer and J-beta primers. Via MiXCR, TCRdb re-called the 5' RACE reads, giving one row per CDR3 protein. This table holds under 2,000,000 distinct CDR3 sequences, around half found once. Material for sequencing was blood. The source of these receptors is a woman aged 40 to 49 in good health.

The chain couples TRBV27 to TRBJ2-5, with D hard to call. V lost 3 bases to trimming and J lost 11 bases, with 10 bases between them. CDR1 and CDR2 from the germline V gene are MNHEY and SMNVEV (reference sequence). The CDR3 runs to 11 residues. DNA for the CDR3: TGTGCCAGCAGTTTGGCGGCAAAGCAGTACTTC. Protein: CASSLAAKQYF.

The chain uses TRBV29-1 and TRBJ1-4; D not certain. The CDR3 totals 14 residues. Looked up from germline, CDR1 is SQVTM and CDR2 is ANQGSEA. Trimming cost V 4 bases and J 0 bases, with 9 bases left between them. CDR3 region: CSVVWGATNEKLFF. The CDR3 nucleotides are TGCAGCGTTGTTTGGGGAGCAACTAATGAAAAACTGTTTTTT.

V usage is TRBV11-2 and J usage is TRBJ2-2; 9 bases fit TRBD1. The V segment lost 4 bases and the J segment 3 bases; nucleotides outside the gene matches: 6. This CDR3 contains 16 residues. Germline V gene data show CDR1 as SGHAT and CDR2 as FQNNGV. The CDR3 DNA reads as TGTGCCAGCAGCTCTAACAGGGGGCGCGACACCGGGGAGCTGTTTTTT. This translates into CASSSNRGRDTGELFF.

The rearrangement links TRBV3-1 to TRBJ1-1; D is unresolved. Germline values: CDR1 LGHDT, CDR2 YNNKEL (reference sequence). The CDR3 runs to 15 residues. With 5 bases removed from V and 5 bases from J, the gap between germline ends came to 18 bases. The CDR3: CASSSVTGVRTEAFF. The CDR3 nucleotides are TGTGCCAGCAGCTCCGTAACCGGCGTGAGGACTGAAGCTTTCTTT.

This chain links TRBV20-1 with TRBJ2-7; weak D call: TRBD2 (6 bases). The CDR3 has 13 amino acids. Germline V gives CDR1 DFQATT, CDR2 SNEGSKA (reference sequence). The V end lost 3 bases, the J end lost 0 bases, and 9 bases lay between the germline ends. CDR3 DNA: TGCAGTGCTAGTGGGGAGGACTCCTACGAGCAGTACTTC. It yields the protein CSASGEDSYEQYF.

This clonotype was observed a few times. J is TRBJ1-6 and V is TRBV12-3 or TRBV12-4; no reliable D call. CDR3 length: 13 amino acids. Trimming removed 6 bases from V and 6 bases from J, with 9 bases in between. CDR3 residues: CASSPVPNSPLHF. In nucleotides, the CDR3 is TGTGCCAGCAGCCCCGTCCCTAATTCACCCCTCCACTTT.

This rearrangement joins TRBV28 to TRBJ2-4; 11 bases line up with TRBD2. CDR3 size: 16 residues. Germline V gives CDR1 MDHEN, CDR2 SYDVKM. V was pared by 7 bases and J by 2 bases, with 7 bases of the junction left unmatched. CDR3 residues: CASTISGGGTKNIQYF. The CDR3 bases are TGTGCCAGCACTATTAGCGGGGGGGGGACCAAAAACATTCAGTACTTC.

This chain links TRBV9 with TRBJ1-2; D not resolved. Trimming removed 0 bases at V and 2 bases at J, with 8 bases between. The germline CDR1 and CDR2 sequences are SGDLS and YYNGEE. The CDR3 runs to 14 residues. Written as DNA, the CDR3 is TGTGCCAGCAGCGTAGGCGGCCGCAACTATGGCTACACCTTC. As protein: CASSVGGRNYGYTF.

Only a few counts were recorded for this clonotype. The chain uses TRBV4-3 and TRBJ1-6; no firm D call. Germline values: CDR1 LGHNA, CDR2 YSLEER. Trimming pared 0 bases from V and 7 bases from J, leaving 7 bases between. The CDR3 is 14 residues long. The CDR3 sequence is CASSQDYANSPLHF. CDR3 nucleotides: TGCGCCAGCAGCCAAGATTATGCCAATTCACCCCTCCACTTT.

This chain connects TRBV5-1 to TRBJ1-4, with 7 nucleotides matching TRBD1. V lost 1 base and J lost 3; bases outside the gene matches: 3. This CDR3 spans 15 amino acids. Germline V CDR1 and CDR2: SGHRS, YFSETQ. For the CDR3, the DNA is TGCGCCAGCAGCTTGTCAGGGGGAGCTAATGAAAAACTGTTTTTT. It yields the protein CASSLSGGANEKLFF.

This clonotype has just a few counts. The gene calls are TRBV6-5 and TRBJ2-5; 8 bases are shared with TRBD2. V shed 2 bases and J 4 bases; nucleotides not matched to a gene: 12. The germline gives CDR1 MNHEY, CDR2 SVGAGI. This CDR3 is built from 17 residues. The CDR3 spells CASSYDIAGTGRETQYF. CDR3 DNA: TGTGCCAGCAGTTACGACATAGCGGGAACTGGAAGAGAGACCCAGTACTTC.

This clonotype occurred a few times. The V and J genes are TRBV4-2 and TRBJ2-1; 7 positions match TRBD1. Trimming at V came to 1 base and at J to 5 bases, leaving 5 bases not matched to a gene. The CDR3 is 15 amino acids. Germline CDR1 and CDR2: LGHNA and YNFKEQ. The DNA of the CDR3 is TGTGCCAGCAGCCAAGCAAAGGGGGCCAACAATGAGCAGTTCTTC. It yields the protein CASSQAKGANNEQFF.

This clonotype has a handful of counts. The chain recombines TRBV7-9 with TRBJ2-4; TRBD1 matches 7 bases. This CDR3 comprises 17 residues. Germline V gives CDR1 SEHNR, CDR2 FQNEAQ (reference sequence). V lost 1 base to trimming and J lost 0 bases; unmatched junction nucleotides: 6. CDR3 loop: CASSLEGQPLAKNIQYF. The CDR3 bases are TGTGCCAGCAGCTTAGAGGGACAGCCTCTAGCCAAAAACATTCAGTACTTC. The complete variable domain, with remaining parts taken from reference TRBV7-9 and TRBJ2-4, reads DTGVSQNPRHKITKRGQNVTFRCDPISEHNRLYWYRQTLGQGPEFLTYFQNEAQLEKSRLLSDRFSAERPKGSFSTLEIQRTEQGDSAMYLCASSLEGQPLAKNIQYFGAGTRLSVL.

The rearrangement joins TRBV3-1 to TRBJ2-1; D unresolved. Germline V gene data show CDR1 as LGHDT and CDR2 as YNNKEL (reference sequence). The CDR3 extends over 16 amino acids. Trimming cost V 0 bases and J 0 bases, with 9 bases left between them. For the CDR3, the DNA is TGTGCCAGCAGCCAAGAATACTCGAGCTCCTACAATGAGCAGTTCTTC. As protein: CASSQEYSSSYNEQFF.

This clonotype was recorded only once. J is TRBJ2-1 and V is TRBV12-3 or TRBV12-4; possibly TRBD1 for D (5 bases). V was pared by 6 bases and J by 10 bases, with 13 bases between. The CDR3 has 12 amino acids. The CDR3 DNA reads as TGTGCCAGCAGCCCGGACAACATCGAGCAGTTCTTC. It yields the protein CASSPDNIEQFF.

The chain recombines TRBV12-3 or TRBV12-4 with TRBJ1-5; D uncertain. The CDR3 loop spans 13 amino acids. The V gene lost 6 bases and the J gene lost 2 bases, with 8 bases spanning the gap. The chain's CDR3 is CASSSWGNQPQHF. As DNA, the CDR3 is TGTGCCAGCAGCTCCTGGGGCAATCAGCCCCAGCATTTT.

This clonotype was counted a few times. The chain combines TRBV29-1 with TRBJ1-2; TRBD1 agrees at 9 bases. Germline assignment: CDR1 SQVTM and CDR2 ANQGSEA. J gave up 2 bases and V 3 bases, and 10 bases lay outside the gene matches. The CDR3 is 16 amino acids. The CDR3, as DNA: TGCAGCGTTGATCCTATAAGGGGACAGGGCAACTATGGCTACACCTTC. Translated, it gives CSVDPIRGQGNYGYTF.

Concerning this clonotype: A junction end diverges from the germline sequence, so it may reflect a read error. This rearrangement joins TRBV6-1 to TRBJ1-2; 7 nucleotides agree with TRBD1. This CDR3 region has 15 residues. Germline loops: CDR1 MNHNS, CDR2 SASEGT. The DNA for the CDR3 is TGTGCCAGCCGTGAGACAGGGATCACTAACTATGGCTACACCTTC. The encoded protein is CASRETGITNYGYTF.

There are a few counts of this clonotype. The J gene is TRBJ2-1, the V gene TRBV6-2 or TRBV6-3, with 10 bases fitting TRBD2. V lost 4 bases, J lost 1 base, and 10 bases stayed unmatched. CDR1 and CDR2 from the germline V gene are MNHEY and SVGEGT. The CDR3 loop spans 18 amino acids. CDR3 sequence (DNA): TGTGCCAGCAGTTCCATAGCGGGGGGCTCAGGGTCCTACAATGAGCAGTTCTTC. Protein: CASSSIAGGSGSYNEQFF.

This chain uses TRBV2 with TRBJ1-1; D call uncertain. This CDR3 spans 15 amino acids. V dropped 8 bases and J dropped 1 base, with 17 bases sitting between them. From germline, CDR1 is SNHLY and CDR2 FYNNEI. DNA for the CDR3: TGTGCCAGCCACAAATCCGACACCTCGAACACTGAAGCTTTCTTT. It encodes CASHKSDTSNTEAFF.

V and J are TRBV20-1 and TRBJ1-6; a possible D gene is TRBD1 (6 bases). The CDR3 has 14 residues. The V and J ends lost 6 bases and 8 bases respectively, with 17 bases between them. From germline, CDR1 is DFQATT and CDR2 SNEGSKA (reference sequence). The CDR3 DNA reads as TGCAGTGCCCTATCCACAGGGCTGGATTCACCCCTCCACTTT. Protein: CSALSTGLDSPLHF.